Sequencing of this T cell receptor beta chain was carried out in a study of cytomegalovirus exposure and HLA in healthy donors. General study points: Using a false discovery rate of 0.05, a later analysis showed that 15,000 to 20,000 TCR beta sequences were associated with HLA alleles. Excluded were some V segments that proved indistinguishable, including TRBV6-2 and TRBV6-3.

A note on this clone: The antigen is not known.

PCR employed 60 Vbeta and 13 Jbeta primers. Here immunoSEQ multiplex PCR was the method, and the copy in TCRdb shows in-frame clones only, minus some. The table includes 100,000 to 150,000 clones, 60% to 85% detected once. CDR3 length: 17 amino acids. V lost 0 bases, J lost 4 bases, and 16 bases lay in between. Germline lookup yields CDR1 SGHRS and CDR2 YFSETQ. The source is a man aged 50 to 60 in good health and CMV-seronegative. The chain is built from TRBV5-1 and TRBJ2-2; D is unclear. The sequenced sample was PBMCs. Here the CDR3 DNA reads TGCGCCAGCAGCTTGGGGGCGTCCCACGATGGCACCGGGGAGCTGTTTTTT. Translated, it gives CASSLGASHDGTGELFF.